This T cell receptor (beta chain) was recorded in a study of cytomegalovirus exposure and HLA in healthy donors. Broader study findings: Associated with cytomegalovirus, according to the listing, were approximately 160 TCR beta chains. The finding came from a later analysis; first-cohort TCR clusters tended to co-occur in the 110 or so validation repertoires. Rarity marked most TCR sequences, yet some public TCRs occurred in many donors.

The CDR3 spans 16 residues. From germline, CDR1 is MNHNS and CDR2 SASEGT. Concerning this clone itself: Its antigen is as yet unknown. One end of the junction varies from germline; a read error may be responsible.

Profiling relied on immunoSEQ multiplex PCR, and the TCRdb table lists in-frame clones only, not all of them. The table includes some 340,000 clones, about 85% detected once. The source of this sequence is a woman younger than 45 in good health and CMV-seropositive. Material: PBMCs. The gene calls are TRBV6-1 and TRBJ2-7, with D unresolved. DNA of the CDR3: TGTGCCAGCAGCGAAGCCCCCTCCCAGCAGACCTACGAGCAGTACTTC. Translation: CASSEAPSQQTYEQYF.